This T cell receptor (beta chain) was obtained from a study of shared clonotypes between healthy human individuals. Whole-study findings and limits: Blood was the only sampled material, and tissue repertoires likely differ.

The authors ran the assay at deep level. Genomic DNA per cell subset filled all wells of several immunoSEQ plates. Only in-frame clones appear in the TCRdb table, and some are missing; sequencing was by immunoSEQ multiplex PCR. The table lists 400,000 to 500,000 clones, 70% to 85% of them singletons. Donors comprised healthy HIV-negative adults lacking recent acute infections or vaccinations. This clone has a single count. Its antigen is unknown. The sequencing sample was made of PBMCs. The TCR comes from a middle-aged woman in good health. Some clones in this sample may be carry-over from other donors' samples.

The CDR3 loop is CASSLGPPGETQYF. The CDR3, as DNA: TGTGCCAGCAGTTTAGGACCCCCGGGGGAGACCCAGTACTTC. J is TRBJ2-5 and V is TRBV27; D is perhaps TRBD2 (5 bases). Germline V gene lookup returns CDR1 MNHEY and CDR2 SMNVEV (reference sequence). The CDR3 length is 14 residues. The V gene lost 2 bases and the J gene lost 5 bases, with 12 bases spanning the gap.